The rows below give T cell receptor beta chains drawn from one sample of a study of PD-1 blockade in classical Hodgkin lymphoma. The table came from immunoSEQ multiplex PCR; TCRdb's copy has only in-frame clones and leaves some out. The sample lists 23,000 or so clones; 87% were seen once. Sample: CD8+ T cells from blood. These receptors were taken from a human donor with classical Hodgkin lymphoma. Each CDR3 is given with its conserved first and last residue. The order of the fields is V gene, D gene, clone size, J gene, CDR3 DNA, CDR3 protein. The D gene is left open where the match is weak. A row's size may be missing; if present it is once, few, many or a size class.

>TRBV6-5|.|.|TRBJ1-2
TGTGCCAGCAGTTTTGGCAGAGCTAACTATGGCTACACCTTC
CASSFGRANYGYTF
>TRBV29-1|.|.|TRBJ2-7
TGCAGCGTTGAATTTGGGCAGTTGTCCTACGAGCAGTACTTC
CSVEFGQLSYEQYF
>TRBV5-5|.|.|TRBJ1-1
TGTGCCAGCAGCCGAGGTCCCTGGGACACTGAAGCTTTCTTT
CASSRGPWDTEAFF
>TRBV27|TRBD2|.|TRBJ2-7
TGTGCCAGCAGTCCCCGACTAGCGGTGAGCTCCTACGAGCAGTACTTC
CASSPRLAVSSYEQYF
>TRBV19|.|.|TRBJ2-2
TGTGCCAGTAGGACCTCCGGGGGCACACCCACCGGGGAGCTGTTTTTT
CASRTSGGTPTGELFF
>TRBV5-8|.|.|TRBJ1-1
TGTGCCAGCAGCTTGGGGGCGGTGAACACTGAAGCTTTCTTT
CASSLGAVNTEAFF
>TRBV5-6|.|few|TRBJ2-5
TGTGCCAGCAGGCAGACTAGGGGTCGGGAGACCCAGTACTTC
CASRQTRGRETQYF
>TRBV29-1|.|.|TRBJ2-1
TGCAGCGTTGAAGATGGAGACCTTACAGGTGAGCAGTTCTTC
CSVEDGDLTGEQFF
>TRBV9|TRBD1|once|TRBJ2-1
TGTGCCAGCAGCGGAACAGGGGAGTCCTACAATGAGCAGTTCTTC
CASSGTGESYNEQFF
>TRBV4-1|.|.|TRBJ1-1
TGCGCCAGCAGCCAAGGTCGCGGGGCTTTCTTT
CASSQGRGAFF
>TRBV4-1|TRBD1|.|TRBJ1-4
TGCGCCAGCAGCCTTCCCGACAGGGGGGTTGAAAAACTGTTTTTT
CASSLPDRGVEKLFF
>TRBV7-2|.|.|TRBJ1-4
TGTGCCAGCAGCTTATCAGGGATGAGTGAAAAACTGTTTTTT
CASSLSGMSEKLFF
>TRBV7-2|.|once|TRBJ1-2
TGTGCCAGCAGCCGCCAGCCAACTAACTATGGCTACACCTTC
CASSRQPTNYGYTF
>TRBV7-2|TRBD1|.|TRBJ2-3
TGTGCCAGCAGCTTAGCCTGGACAGGGAGAGATACGCAGTATTTT
CASSLAWTGRDTQYF
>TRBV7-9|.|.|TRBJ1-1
TGTGCCAGCAGCCCTGGGTCAGAAATCCGGGCTTTCTTT
CASSPGSEIRAFF
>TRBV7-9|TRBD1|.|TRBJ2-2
TGTGCCAGCAGCCCCGGGACAGGGACGGAGCTGTTTTTT
CASSPGTGTELFF
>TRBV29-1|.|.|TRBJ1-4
TGCAGCGGGACAACTAATGAAAAACTGTTTTTT
CSGTTNEKLFF
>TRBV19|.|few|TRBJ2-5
TGTGCCAGTAAGATGGACAGCCAAGAGACCCAGTACTTC
CASKMDSQETQYF
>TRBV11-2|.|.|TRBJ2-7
TGTGCCAGCAGCATCATTTGGTATCCCGGGACACCGGACTACGAGCAGTACTTC
CASSIIWYPGTPDYEQYF
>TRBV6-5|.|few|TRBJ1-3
TGTGCCAGCGGGTCCTCCCCGGAGGGAAACACCATATATTTT
CASGSSPEGNTIYF
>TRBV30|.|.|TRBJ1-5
TGTGCCTGGGGGGACGGACGTAGGGGCAATCAGCCCCAGCATTTT
CAWGDGRRGNQPQHF
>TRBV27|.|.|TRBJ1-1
TGTGCCAGCAGTTTATCCCACGAACAGAACACTGAAGCTTTCTTT
CASSLSHEQNTEAFF
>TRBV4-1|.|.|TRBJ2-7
TGCGCCAGCAGCCACAGGGGACTCTCCTACGAGCAGTACTTC
CASSHRGLSYEQYF
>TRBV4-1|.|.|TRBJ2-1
TGCGCCAGCAGCCACGCTAGGGACAATGAGCAGTTCTTC
CASSHARDNEQFF
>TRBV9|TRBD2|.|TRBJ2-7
TGTGCCAGCAGCGTAGCGGAGGGGAGGGTCTACGAGCAGTACTTC
CASSVAEGRVYEQYF
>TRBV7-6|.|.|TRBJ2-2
TGTGCCAGCAGCTTTGGTCTCGACAGGACTACCGGGGAGCTGTTTTTT
CASSFGLDRTTGELFF
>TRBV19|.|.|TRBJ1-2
TGTGCCAGTAGTATAGACGACTATTCCGGCTATGGCTACACCTTC
CASSIDDYSGYGYTF
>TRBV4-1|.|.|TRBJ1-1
TGCGCCAGCAGCCAAGATGGAGGAAGGAAGGAAGCTTTCTTT
CASSQDGGRKEAFF
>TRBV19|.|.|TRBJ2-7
TGTGCCAGTAGTATAGGCAGATCCTACGAGCAGTACTTC
CASSIGRSYEQYF
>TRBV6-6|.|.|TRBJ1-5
TGTGCCGGATCAGATGGGGCCTTTGTTAGGTCCCAGCATTTT
CAGSDGAFVRSQHF
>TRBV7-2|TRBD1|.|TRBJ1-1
TGTGCCAGCAGCTTAGCTGGGACAGGGGTTGAAGCTTTCTTT
CASSLAGTGVEAFF
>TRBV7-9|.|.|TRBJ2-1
TGTGCCAGCAGCTTAGGGGTAACCTCCGCCAATGAGCAGTTCTTC
CASSLGVTSANEQFF
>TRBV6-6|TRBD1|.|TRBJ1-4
TGTGCCAGCACCTTCATCCGGGACAGTTTTAATGAAAAACTGTTTTTT
CASTFIRDSFNEKLFF
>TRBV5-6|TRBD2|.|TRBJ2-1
TGTGCCAGCAGCTTGGGCGGGGGGGCAGAAGAGCAGTTCTTC
CASSLGGGAEEQFF
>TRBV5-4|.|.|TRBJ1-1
TGTGCCAGCAGCTTGGTGTTTGGGGGGAACACTGAAGCTTTCTTT
CASSLVFGGNTEAFF
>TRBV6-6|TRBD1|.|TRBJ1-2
TGTGCCAGCAGTGGGGACAGTCATGGCTACACCTTC
CASSGDSHGYTF
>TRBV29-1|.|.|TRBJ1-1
TGCAGCGTTCAAACAGGGTTGGCTGAAGCTTTCTTT
CSVQTGLAEAFF
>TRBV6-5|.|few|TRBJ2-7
TGTGCCAGCGCGCCATCGGCGACGGCCTACGAGCAGTACTTC
CASAPSATAYEQYF
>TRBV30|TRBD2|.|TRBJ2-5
TGTGCCTGGAGTGGCTCGGGGGGGACCCAGTACTTC
CAWSGSGGTQYF
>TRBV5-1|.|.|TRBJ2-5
TGCGCCAGCAGCTCCCGACAGCCCCAAGAGACCCAGTACTTC
CASSSRQPQETQYF
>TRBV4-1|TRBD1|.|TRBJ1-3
TGCGCCAGCAGCCTCGGAGGGACAGGGGAGGGAGCTGGAAACACCATATATTTT
CASSLGGTGEGAGNTIYF
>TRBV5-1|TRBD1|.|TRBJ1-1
TGCGCCAGCAGCCCAGTCAGACAGGGTGCCACTGAAGCTTTCTTT
CASSPVRQGATEAFF
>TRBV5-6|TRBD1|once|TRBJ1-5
TGTGCCAGCAGCTTGGCCGGGACAGGGTCCCAGCCCCAGCATTTT
CASSLAGTGSQPQHF
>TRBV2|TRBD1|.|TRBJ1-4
TGTGCCAGCAGGAGACAGGGGGCTAATGAAAAACTGTTTTTT
CASRRQGANEKLFF
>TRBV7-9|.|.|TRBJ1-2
TGTGCCAGCAGCTTAGGTCCCATACAGGGATCTAACTATGGCTACACCTTC
CASSLGPIQGSNYGYTF
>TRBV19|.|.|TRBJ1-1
TGTGCCAGTAGTATGAGGGCCACTGAAGCTTTCTTT
CASSMRATEAFF
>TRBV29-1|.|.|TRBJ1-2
TGCAGCGTGCCTGAGGGGGTAGGTGGCTACACCTTC
CSVPEGVGGYTF
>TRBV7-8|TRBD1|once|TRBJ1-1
TGTGCCAGCAGCTTAGCCCCAGGGGGCTTCGGCACTGAAGCTTTCTTT
CASSLAPGGFGTEAFF
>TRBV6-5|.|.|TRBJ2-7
TGTGCCAGCAGTCCCGGAAAGACGAGATACGAGCAGTACTTC
CASSPGKTRYEQYF
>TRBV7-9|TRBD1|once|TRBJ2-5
TGTGCCAGCAGCCGACAGGGAGAGGAGACCCAGTACTTC
CASSRQGEETQYF
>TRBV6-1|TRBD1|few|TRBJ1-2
TGTGCCAGCAGTGAAGCGCAGGGGGCGGACTATGGCTACACCTTC
CASSEAQGADYGYTF
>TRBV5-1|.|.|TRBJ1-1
TGCGCCAGCAGCTTGCACAGACAGGCCATTATCATGAACACTGAAGCTTTCTTT
CASSLHRQAIIMNTEAFF
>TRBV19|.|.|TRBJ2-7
TGTGCCACCTCGGGGGGCCCCTACGAGCAGTACTTC
CATSGGPYEQYF
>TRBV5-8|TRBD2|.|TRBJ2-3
TGTGCCAGCAGCTTGGTGCTAGCGGGAGAGTCCGATACGCAGTATTTT
CASSLVLAGESDTQYF
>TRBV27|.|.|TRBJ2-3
TGTGCCAGCAGTTGGGCTACACGCACAGATACGCAGTATTTT
CASSWATRTDTQYF
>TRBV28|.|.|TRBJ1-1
TGTGCCAGCAGTTGGGTGGGGGACGCAACAATGAACACTGAAGCTTTCTTT
CASSWVGDATMNTEAFF
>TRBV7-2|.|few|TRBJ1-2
TGTGCCAGCAGCCGCGCGCCCTACTATGGCTACACCTTC
CASSRAPYYGYTF
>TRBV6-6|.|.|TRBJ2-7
TGTGCCAGCAGTTACGCTGGTAGCTCCTACGAGCAGTACTTC
CASSYAGSSYEQYF
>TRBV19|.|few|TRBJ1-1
TGTGCCAGTAGTTTCCTCAGTCTGAACACTGAAGCTTTCTTT
CASSFLSLNTEAFF